This TCR beta chain was identified during a study of cytomegalovirus exposure and HLA in healthy donors. Study results and limitations: The authors confirmed in vitro that a few CMV-associated chains were specific for CMV antigens. Being indistinguishable, some V segments were excluded, TRBV6-2 and TRBV6-3 among them. Data from an earlier analysis indicated that most TCR beta V segments were productive either about 90% or about 30% of the time.

The V gene lost 5 bases and the J gene lost 4 bases, with 11 bases spanning the gap. Germline V gives CDR1 MNHEY, CDR2 SMNVEV (reference sequence). The CDR3 is made up of 13 amino acids. In regard to this clone: Its antigen is currently unknown.

A multiplex PCR was run with 60 Vbeta primers and 13 Jbeta primers. Libraries were prepared by immunoSEQ multiplex PCR; TCRdb keeps only in-frame clonotypes and omits some of them. The data hold about 140,000 clones, with approximately 80% observed a single time. The material sequenced was PBMCs. The chain recombines TRBV27 with TRBJ1-1; no clear D. The clonotype comes from a woman between 50 and 59 years old in good health and CMV-seronegative. For the CDR3, the DNA is TGTGCCAGCAGTCCCGGTTCGCCCACTGAAGCTTTCTTT. It translates to CASSPGSPTEAFF.